This T cell receptor beta chain derives from a study of blood T cell repertoires in COVID-19. Here immunoSEQ multiplex PCR was the method, and the copy in TCRdb shows in-frame clones only, minus some. The repertoire includes under 300,000 clones, 85% to 90% of them detected once, and roughly 2.3% sits in the top ten. The clonotype was recovered from a woman between 18 and 30 years old who had recovered from COVID-19. The sequenced material came from PBMCs or T cells enriched from blood (not recorded which).

The DNA for the CDR3 is TGTGCCAGCAGTTCTATGGGACTTGGCGAGCAGTACTTC. Amino acids: CASSSMGLGEQYF. The rearrangement links TRBV6-2 or TRBV6-3 to TRBJ2-7; D is perhaps TRBD2 (6 bases). Between the trimmed V and J ends, which lost 4 bases and 6 bases, there was a span of 13 bases. Germline loops: CDR1 MNHEY, CDR2 SVGEGT. The CDR3 contains 13 residues.